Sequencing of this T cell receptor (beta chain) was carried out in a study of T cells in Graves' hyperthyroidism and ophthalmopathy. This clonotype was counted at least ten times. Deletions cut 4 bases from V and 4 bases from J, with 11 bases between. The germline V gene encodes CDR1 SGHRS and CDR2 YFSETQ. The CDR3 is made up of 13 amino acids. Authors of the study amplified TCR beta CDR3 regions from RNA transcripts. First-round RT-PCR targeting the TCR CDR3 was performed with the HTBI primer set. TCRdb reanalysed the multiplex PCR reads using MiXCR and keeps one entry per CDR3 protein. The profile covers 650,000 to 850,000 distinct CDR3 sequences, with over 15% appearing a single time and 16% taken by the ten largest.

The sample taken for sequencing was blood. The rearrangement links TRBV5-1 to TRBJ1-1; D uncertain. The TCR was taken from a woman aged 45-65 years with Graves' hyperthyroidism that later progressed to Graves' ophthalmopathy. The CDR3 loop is CASSQKMATEAFF. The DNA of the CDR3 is TGCGCCAGCAGCCAGAAGATGGCCACTGAAGCTTTCTTT.